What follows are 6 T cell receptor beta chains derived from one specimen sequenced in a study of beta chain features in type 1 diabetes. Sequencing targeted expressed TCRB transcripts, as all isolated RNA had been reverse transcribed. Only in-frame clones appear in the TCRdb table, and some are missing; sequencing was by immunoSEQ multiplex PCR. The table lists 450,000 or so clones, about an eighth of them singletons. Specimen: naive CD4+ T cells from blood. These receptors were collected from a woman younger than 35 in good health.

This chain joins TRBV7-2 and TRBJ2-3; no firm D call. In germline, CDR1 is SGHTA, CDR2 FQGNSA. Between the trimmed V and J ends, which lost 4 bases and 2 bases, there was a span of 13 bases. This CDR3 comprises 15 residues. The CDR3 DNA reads TGTGCCAGCAGCTGGCAGGATTATTACACAGATACGCAGTATTTT. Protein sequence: CASSWQDYYTDTQYF. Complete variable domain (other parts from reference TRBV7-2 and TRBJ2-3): GAGVSQSPSNKVTEKGKDVELRCDPISGHTALYWYRQSLGQGLEFLIYFQGNSAPDKSGLPSDRFSAERTGGSVSTLTIQRTQQEDSAVYLCASSWQDYYTDTQYFGPGTRLTVL.

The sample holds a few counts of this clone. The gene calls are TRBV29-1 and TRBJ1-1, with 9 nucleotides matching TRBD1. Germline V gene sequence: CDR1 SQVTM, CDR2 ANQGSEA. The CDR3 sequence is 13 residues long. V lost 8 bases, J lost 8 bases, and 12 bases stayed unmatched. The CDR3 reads CSFCTGGGLEAFF. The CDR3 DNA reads TGCAGCTTCTGTACAGGGGGCGGGTTGGAAGCTTTCTTT. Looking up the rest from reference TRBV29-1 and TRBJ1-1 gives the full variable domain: SAVISQKPSRDICQRGTSLTIQCQVDSQVTMMFWYRQQPGQSLTLIATANQGSEATYESGFVIDKFPISRPNLTFSTLTVSNMSPEDSSIYLCSFCTGGGLEAFFGQGTRLTVV.

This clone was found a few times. The CDR3 DNA reads TGTGCCTGGAGGTGGACGGCGTCGGGTGAGCAGTACTTC. It codes for CAWRWTASGEQYF. J is TRBJ2-7 and V is TRBV30; D is unresolved. This CDR3 is 13 amino acids long. From germline, CDR1 is GTSNPN and CDR2 SVGIG (reference sequence). Trimming shortened V by 3 bases and J by 7 bases, and 16 bases separated the two germline ends.

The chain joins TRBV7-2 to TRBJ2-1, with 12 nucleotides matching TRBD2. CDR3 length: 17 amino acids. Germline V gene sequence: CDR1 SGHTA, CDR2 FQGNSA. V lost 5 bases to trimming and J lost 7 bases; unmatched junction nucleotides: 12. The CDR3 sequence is CASSDPPTSGRSNEQFF. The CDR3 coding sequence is TGTGCCAGCAGCGATCCCCCCACTAGCGGGAGGTCGAATGAGCAGTTCTTC.

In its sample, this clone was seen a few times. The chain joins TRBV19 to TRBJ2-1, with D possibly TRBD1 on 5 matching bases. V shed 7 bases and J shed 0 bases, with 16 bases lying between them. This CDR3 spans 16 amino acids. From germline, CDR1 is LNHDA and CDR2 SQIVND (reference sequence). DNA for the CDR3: TGTGCCAGTACCCCTAGGGGCAGGAGCTCCTACAATGAGCAGTTCTTC. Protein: CASTPRGRSSYNEQFF. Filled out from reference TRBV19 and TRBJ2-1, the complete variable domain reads DGGITQSPKYLFRKEGQNVTLSCEQNLNHDAMYWYRQDPGQGLRLIYYSQIVNDFQKGDIAEGYSVSREKKESFPLTVTSAQKNPTAFYLCASTPRGRSSYNEQFFGPGTRLTVL.

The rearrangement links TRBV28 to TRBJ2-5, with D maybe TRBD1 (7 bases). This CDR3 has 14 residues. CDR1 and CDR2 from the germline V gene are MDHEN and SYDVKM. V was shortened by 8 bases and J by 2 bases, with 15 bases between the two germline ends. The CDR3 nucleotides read TGTGCCAGCCGACAGGGTGGGAGGCAAGAGACCCAGTACTTC. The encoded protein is CASRQGGRQETQYF.